This note documents a single T cell receptor (beta chain) sequence. The sample has other DNA sequences that encode this CDR3 too. The table came from immunoSEQ multiplex PCR; TCRdb's copy has only in-frame clones and leaves some out. The sample includes more than 100,000 clones, about 90% of them seen just once. This entry comes from a study of T cell changes during pregnancy in multiple sclerosis. The V and J ends lost 3 bases and 1 base, in that order; junction bases with no gene match: 1. Germline V CDR1 and CDR2: SEHNR, FQNEAQ (reference sequence). This CDR3 region has 14 residues. The source was peripheral blood, collected after pregnancy. This sequence was found in a female donor with multiple sclerosis, enrolled in a pregnancy study. The J gene is TRBJ1-1, the V gene TRBV7-9; 8 nucleotides line up with TRBD1. The CDR3 DNA reads TGTGCCAGCAGCTTCGGACAGGGGAACACTGAAGCTTTCTTT. This codes for CASSFGQGNTEAFF. Looking up the rest from reference TRBV7-9 and TRBJ1-1 gives the full variable domain: DTGVSQNPRHKITKRGQNVTFRCDPISEHNRLYWYRQTLGQGPEFLTYFQNEAQLEKSRLLSDRFSAERPKGSFSTLEIQRTEQGDSAMYLCASSFGQGNTEAFFGQGTRLTVV.